Below are 21 T cell receptor beta chains sequenced from a single sample in a study of T-cell reconstitution after alpha-beta-depleted transplantation in children. Library preparation (for TCRbeta) was performed with unique molecular identifiers. Using its own MiXCR run on the PCR reads, TCRdb lists one record per CDR3 protein. This table holds under 750,000 distinct CDR3 sequences, roughly 24% found once. Here the sequenced sample was PBMCs, mostly from graft donor cells, taken 360 days after TCRalphabeta/CD19-depleted stem cell transplant. The receptors here all came from a boy in the first two years of life who had a stem cell transplant for acute myeloid leukemia, so the T cells may come from the graft donor.

This clonotype has a handful of counts. This chain joins TRBV7-2 and TRBJ2-3; no reliable D call. Trimming removed 2 bases at V and 1 base at J, with 16 bases between. This CDR3 is built from 17 residues. Germline V gene data show CDR1 as SGHTA and CDR2 as FQGNSA. The CDR3 nucleotides read TGTGCCAGCAGCTTAACCCCTCGGCCCCCGGGCACAGATACGCAGTATTTT. Translating it yields CASSLTPRPPGTDTQYF.

The table lists this clonotype with a few counts. V is TRBV4-3 and J is TRBJ1-2; TRBD1 is a possible D gene (5 bases). Germline assignment: CDR1 LGHNA and CDR2 YSLEER. V shed 1 base and J shed 5 bases, with 14 bases lying between them. The CDR3 is 15 amino acids. The CDR3 nucleotides read TGCGCCAGCAGCCAAGTCTTCGGGGGTCCGTATGGCTACACCTTC. Its protein is CASSQVFGGPYGYTF.

This clonotype was found a few times. The chain links TRBV6-5 to TRBJ2-5; tentatively, D is TRBD1 or TRBD2 (6 bases each). The length of the CDR3 is 14 residues. CDR1 MNHEY and CDR2 SVGAGI come from the germline V gene. Trimming shortened V by 0 bases and J by 6 bases, and 11 bases separated the two germline ends. The DNA of the CDR3 is TGTGCCAGCAGTTACTCGGAAGGGGGGCAGACCCAGTACTTC. Encoded protein: CASSYSEGGQTQYF.

The rearrangement links TRBV5-6 to TRBJ2-1; possible D gene TRBD1, 6 bases. The CDR3 is made up of 17 amino acids. From germline, CDR1 is SGHDT and CDR2 YYEEEE. The V gene lost 2 bases and the J gene lost 6 bases, with 21 bases spanning the gap. DNA for the CDR3: TGTGCCAGCAGCTTCCCCGAGACAGGTGACCGCGGCAATGAGCAGTTCTTC. Its protein is CASSFPETGDRGNEQFF.

The rearrangement joins TRBV4-3 to TRBJ2-7, with D possibly matching TRBD1 (5 bases). CDR1 and CDR2 (germline): LGHNA, YSLEER. Deletions cut 1 base from V and 4 bases from J, with 14 bases between. The CDR3 length is 15 residues. The CDR3 coding sequence is TGCGCCAGCAGCCAAGGGAAGGGGCTCATATACGAGCAGTACTTC. Translation gives CASSQGKGLIYEQYF.

This clonotype was seen at least ten times. The rearrangement joins TRBV20-1 to TRBJ2-7; the D gene is possibly TRBD1 (5 bases). The V end lost 1 base, the J end lost 4 bases, and 11 bases lay between the germline ends. CDR1 and CDR2 from the germline V gene are DFQATT and SNEGSKA (reference sequence). This CDR3 is built from 13 residues. CDR3 in amino acids: CSARAPGSYEQYV. Here the CDR3 DNA reads TGCAGTGCTAGAGCACCAGGGTCGTACGAGCAGTACGTC.

This clonotype was seen a single time. The CDR3 DNA reads TGCAGCGTTGATGGTGGGAATAGCTATGGCTACACCTTC. Translated: CSVDGGNSYGYTF. V and J are TRBV29-1 and TRBJ1-2; unclear D gene. The CDR3 is 13 amino acids. Between the trimmed V and J ends, which lost 3 bases and 4 bases, there was a span of 12 bases. Per germline, CDR1 SQVTM and CDR2 ANQGSEA.

This clonotype was observed many times. The chain uses TRBV6-1 and TRBJ2-7; the D gene is possibly TRBD1 (5 bases). V lost 1 base to trimming and J lost 1 base, with 20 bases between them. The CDR3 has 18 residues. In germline, CDR1 is MNHNS, CDR2 SASEGT. The CDR3 nucleotides are TGTGCCAGCAGTGAAGGTTTGAGAGGACACACTCGGTCCTACGAGCAGTACGTC. The encoded protein is CASSEGLRGHTRSYEQYV.

This clonotype came up once. The J gene is TRBJ2-3, the V gene TRBV4-3, with TRBD1 identical over 9 bases. Germline V CDR1 and CDR2: LGHNA, YSLEER. The CDR3 is made up of 16 amino acids. Losses at the gene ends were 0 bases for V and 0 bases for J; bases not matched to a gene: 1. This CDR3 is CASSQEQGASTDTQYF. The CDR3 DNA reads TGCGCCAGCAGCCAAGAACAGGGGGCTAGCACAGATACGCAGTATTTT.

The table lists this clonotype with a few counts. This chain joins TRBV5-6 and TRBJ2-1; D possibly corresponds to TRBD1 (6 bases). The CDR3 sequence is 16 residues long. Per germline, CDR1 SGHDT and CDR2 YYEEEE. V lost 0 bases, J lost 9 bases, and 19 bases lay in between. This chain's CDR3 is CASSLAGSGEYREQFF. In DNA form, the CDR3 reads TGTGCCAGCAGCTTGGCCGGGTCAGGGGAGTATCGTGAGCAGTTCTTC. Complete variable domain (other parts from reference TRBV5-6 and TRBJ2-1): DAGVTQSPTHLIKTRGQQVTLRCSPKSGHDTVSWYQQALGQGPQFIFQYYEEEERQRGNFPDRFSGHQFPNYSSELNVNALLLGDSALYLCASSLAGSGEYREQFFGPGTRLTVL.

The chain carries TRBV10-3 and TRBJ2-3; the D call may be TRBD1 or TRBD2 (5 bases each). Trimming pared 6 bases from V and 2 bases from J, leaving 15 bases between. Germline V gene data show CDR1 as ENHRY and CDR2 as SYGVKD. The CDR3 is 15 amino acids. The CDR3 DNA reads TGTGCCATCAGGGACTCGGGGCATGCCACAGATACGCAGTATTTT. As protein: CAIRDSGHATDTQYF.

This clonotype showed up many times. This chain connects TRBV7-2 to TRBJ2-7; tentative D call: TRBD1 (6 bases). Trimming took off 7 bases at V and 0 bases at J, with 19 bases between the two ends. There are 16 residues in the CDR3. Germline V gene sequence: CDR1 SGHTA, CDR2 FQGNSA. CDR3 sequence reads: CASTPSGQRHSYEQYF. DNA for the CDR3: TGTGCCAGCACCCCATCCGGACAGCGACACTCCTACGAGCAGTACTTC.

This clonotype was detected ten times or more. The rearrangement joins TRBV20-1 to TRBJ1-5, with TRBD1 identical over 8 bases. V dropped 3 bases and J dropped 5; count of bases not matched to a gene: 9. The CDR3 has 15 residues. Germline CDR1 and CDR2: DFQATT and SNEGSKA (reference sequence). The CDR3 loop reads CSASRDRGLYQPQHF. In nucleotides, the CDR3 is TGCAGTGCTAGCCGCGACAGGGGTCTCTATCAGCCCCAGCATTTT.

The chain links TRBV5-1 to TRBJ2-3; D remains unclear. This CDR3 has 14 residues. CDR1 is SGHRS, CDR2 YFSETQ, per germline. V lost 2 bases and J 0 bases, leaving 7 bases between the germline ends. The CDR3 reads CASSLVLSTDTQYF. The CDR3 DNA reads as TGCGCCAGCAGCTTAGTCCTTAGCACAGATACGCAGTATTTT.

At least ten counts were recorded for this clonotype. This sequence joins TRBV12-3 or TRBV12-4 and TRBJ1-1; D might be TRBD1 (6 bases). Trimming left V 2 bases short and J 0 bases short, with 13 bases between. CDR3 length: 16 residues. As DNA, the CDR3 is TGTGCCAGCAGTTTAAACAGGGAGGACATGAACACTGAAGCTTTCTTT. Translation gives CASSLNREDMNTEAFF.

With respect to this clonotype: This may be a read error: a much more frequent sequence differs by one nucleotide. The chain carries TRBV5-1 and TRBJ2-5; 7 bases are shared with TRBD1. CDR3 length equals 13 residues. Germline V CDR1 and CDR2: SGHRS, YFSETQ. The chain's CDR3 is CASTRDSQEAQYF. The CDR3, as DNA: TGCGCCAGCACCCGGGACAGCCAAGAGGCCCAGTACTTC. Complete variable domain (other parts from reference TRBV5-1 and TRBJ2-5): KAGVTQTPRYLIKTRGQQVTLSCSPISGHRSVSWYQQTPGQGLQFLFEYFSETQRNKGNFPGRFSGRQFSNSRSEMNVSTLELGDSALYLCASTRDSQEAQYFGPGTRLLVL.

This clonotype was recorded at least ten times. This chain connects TRBV4-3 to TRBJ2-1; D may be TRBD2 (7 bases). V was clipped by 0 bases and J by 4 bases, with 10 bases between them. The CDR3 runs to 15 residues. Germline CDR1 reads LGHNA; CDR2 reads YSLEER. This CDR3 is CASSQEEGGYNEQFF. As DNA, the CDR3 is TGCGCCAGCAGCCAAGAGGAGGGGGGGTACAATGAGCAGTTCTTC.

In this sample, this clonotype turned up a few times. V is TRBV6-5 and J is TRBJ1-2; TRBD1 agrees at 8 bases. The CDR3 is 14 amino acids. The germline V gene encodes CDR1 MNHEY and CDR2 SVGAGI. With 2 bases clipped from V and 7 bases from J, the junction kept 6 bases outside the gene matches. CDR3: CASSYRTGRPGYTF. CDR3 DNA: TGTGCCAGCAGTTACCGGACAGGGAGGCCTGGCTACACCTTC.

The chain carries TRBV12-3 or TRBV12-4 and TRBJ1-1; D remains ambiguous. This CDR3 has 16 amino acids. V lost 3 bases to trimming and J lost 5 bases, with 19 bases between them. In DNA, the CDR3 is TGTGCCAGCAGTTTCGGGCGAATAGGTTCGAGTACTGAAGCTTTCTTT. Its translation: CASSFGRIGSSTEAFF.

The sample holds a few counts of this clonotype. The J gene is TRBJ2-3, the V gene TRBV12-3 or TRBV12-4; 7 bases are shared with TRBD2. This CDR3 spans 15 amino acids. V gave up 3 bases and J gave up 5 bases; unmatched junction bases: 8. CDR3 in DNA: TGTGCCAGCAGTTTGTACGGACTAGTGATAGATACGCAGTATTTT. This sequence encodes CASSLYGLVIDTQYF.

This clonotype was observed a few times. The chain joins TRBV27 to TRBJ2-7; the D call may be TRBD1 or TRBD2 (6 bases each). The CDR3 loop spans 17 amino acids. The germline gives CDR1 MNHEY, CDR2 SMNVEV (reference sequence). V lost 3 bases and J lost 0, with 18 bases in between. The CDR3 nucleotides read TGTGCCAGCAGTTTGTGGCAGGGGAACGGGGGCTCCTACGAGCAGTACTTC. Translation: CASSLWQGNGGSYEQYF.